A single sample is the source of the 9 T cell receptor beta chains below, sequenced in a study of CD8 T cells in ankylosing spondylitis. MiXCR was run by TCRdb on the 5' RACE reads, yielding one entry per CDR3 protein. The sample consists of 250,000 or so distinct CDR3 sequences, 18% of them appearing once. Sequenced material: blood, either unsorted or a sorted T cell fraction (not recorded which). The receptors shown here come from a male donor with ankylosing spondylitis or in good health (not recorded which).

This clonotype was counted between two and nine times. V is TRBV11-2 and J is TRBJ2-1; 12 nucleotides agree with TRBD2. Per germline, CDR1 SGHAT and CDR2 FQNNGV. The CDR3 sequence is 23 residues long. With 3 bases clipped from V and 0 bases from J, the junction kept 21 bases outside the gene matches. The CDR3 nucleotides are TGTGCCAGCAGCTTTAGACTAGCGGGAGATTATTCGGGTAGGGACCACTCCTACAATGAGCAGTTCTTC. Its translation is CASSFRLAGDYSGRDHSYNEQFF.

Many counts were recorded for this clonotype. V usage is TRBV6-1 and J usage is TRBJ2-3; D is unclear. CDR3 length: 14 amino acids. V was cut by 1 base and J by 4 bases, with 9 bases left in between. The germline V gene has CDR1 MNHNS and CDR2 SASEGT. CDR3 protein: CASSEGKGSDTQYF. The CDR3 nucleotides are TGTGCCAGCAGTGAAGGAAAGGGCTCAGATACGCAGTATTTT.

CDR3 in amino acids: CASSPTGGLAGYEQFF. Here the CDR3 DNA reads TGTGCCAGCAGCCCTACCGGGGGACTAGCGGGGTATGAGCAGTTCTTC. The chain has TRBV7-9 and TRBJ2-1; TRBD2 agrees at 13 bases. V dropped 5 bases and J dropped 8; count of bases not matched to a gene: 9. The CDR3 consists of 16 residues. The germline V gene has CDR1 SEHNR and CDR2 FQNEAQ (reference sequence). The full variable domain, its missing parts supplied by reference TRBV7-9 and TRBJ2-1, is DTGVSQNPRHKITKRGQNVTFRCDPISEHNRLYWYRQTLGQGPEFLTYFQNEAQLEKSRLLSDRFSAERPKGSFSTLEIQRTEQGDSAMYLCASSPTGGLAGYEQFFGPGTRLTVL.

This clonotype has just a few counts. Sequence at one end of the junction differs from germline and may be a read error. The chain carries TRBV7-6 and TRBJ2-1, with 9 bases matching TRBD2. Germline V gene data show CDR1 as SGHVS and CDR2 as FNYEAQ. The CDR3 covers 16 residues. CDR3: CASRLAQAGGYNEQFF. Written as DNA, the CDR3 is TGTGCCAGCCGCTTAGCGCAAGCGGGAGGTTACAATGAGCAGTTCTTC.

This clonotype was seen at least ten times. The rearrangement links TRBV11-2 to TRBJ2-6, with D possibly being TRBD1 (6 bases). The germline V and J ends were trimmed by 0 bases and 0 bases, with 9 bases remaining between them. The germline V gene has CDR1 SGHAT and CDR2 FQNNGV. The CDR3 has 17 residues. CDR3 amino acids: CASSLDGGLSGANVLTF. The CDR3 DNA follows: TGTGCCAGCAGCTTAGATGGGGGCCTCTCTGGGGCCAACGTCCTGACTTTC. The full variable domain, rest sourced from reference TRBV11-2 and TRBJ2-6, is EAGVAQSPRYKIIEKRQSVAFWCNPISGHATLYWYQQILGQGPKLLIQFQNNGVVDDSQLPKDRFSAERLKGVDSTLKIQPAKLEDSAVYLCASSLDGGLSGANVLTFGAGSRLTVL.

There are a few counts of this clonotype. J is TRBJ2-1 and V is TRBV15; D gene uncertain. CDR1 is LNHNV and CDR2 is YYDKDF in the germline V gene (reference sequence). Deletions cut 6 bases from V and 9 bases from J, with 21 bases between. CDR3 length: 15 amino acids. CDR3 residues: CATSSEGSQRIEQFF. The CDR3 coding sequence is TGTGCCACCAGTTCCGAAGGGTCTCAGAGGATTGAGCAGTTCTTC.

The CDR3 region has the DNA TGTGCCAGCTCACCTCTACAGGGATATCCCTTTAATGAAAAACTGTTTTTT. It translates to CASSPLQGYPFNEKLFF. V and J are TRBV18 and TRBJ1-4; TRBD1 is a possible D gene (6 bases). The V end was cut by 3 bases, the J end by 4 bases, with 18 bases between. The CDR3 consists of 17 residues. CDR1 is KGHSH and CDR2 is LQKENI in the germline V gene.

This clonotype was detected many times. V gene TRBV6-2 or TRBV6-3 combines with J gene TRBJ2-7; the D gene is possibly TRBD2 (5 bases). Germline loops: CDR1 MNHEY, CDR2 SVGEGT. The CDR3 has 12 amino acids. The V end lost 7 bases, the J end lost 4 bases, and 11 bases lay between the germline ends. This CDR3 reads CASKDGVYEQYF. The CDR3 DNA follows: TGTGCCAGCAAAGACGGGGTTTACGAGCAGTACTTC.

Many counts were recorded for this clonotype. V gene TRBV5-1 combines with J gene TRBJ2-7, with D possibly matching TRBD2 (5 bases). The CDR3 loop spans 17 amino acids. Germline V gene lookup returns CDR1 SGHRS and CDR2 YFSETQ. Trimming removed 4 bases at V and 3 bases at J, with 23 bases between. The chain's CDR3 is CASSETSTGILYYEQYF. The DNA for the CDR3 is TGCGCCAGCAGCGAGACCTCAACCGGGATACTATACTACGAGCAGTACTTC.